Here is one T cell receptor beta chain with its context. Authors' data handling: Estimation of nucleated cell counts relied on the amplification of reference gene primers. Clones were read by immunoSEQ multiplex PCR, and TCRdb kept only the in-frame ones, dropping some. V and J calls and clone size are copied from that table; D and trimming were computed from the DNA. Here the sample spans more than 350,000 clones, approximately 90% being singletons. The sample comes from a study of blood T cell repertoires in COVID-19. Looking at the study overall: Specimens from acute and convalescent COVID-19 originated in the United States, Italy and Spain. The analysed material was cDNA or gDNA that came from T cells, B-cell-depleted T cells, or PBMCs.

Among Cohort 3 donors, those recovered had two negative PCRs, clearance, or symptom resolution. V was shortened by 4 bases and J by 5 bases, with 9 bases between the two germline ends. Germline CDR1 is LNHDA and CDR2 is SQIVND (reference sequence). The CDR3 contains 13 residues. Sequencing was done on a sample of PBMCs or T cells enriched from blood (not recorded which). The receptor was isolated from a woman aged 50 to 60 who had recovered from COVID-19. The chain uses TRBV19 and TRBJ1-5, with a weak D call TRBD1 (6 bases). The CDR3 loop reads CASSRGRDQPQHF. CDR3 sequence (DNA): TGTGCCAGTAGTAGGGGGCGCGATCAGCCCCAGCATTTT.